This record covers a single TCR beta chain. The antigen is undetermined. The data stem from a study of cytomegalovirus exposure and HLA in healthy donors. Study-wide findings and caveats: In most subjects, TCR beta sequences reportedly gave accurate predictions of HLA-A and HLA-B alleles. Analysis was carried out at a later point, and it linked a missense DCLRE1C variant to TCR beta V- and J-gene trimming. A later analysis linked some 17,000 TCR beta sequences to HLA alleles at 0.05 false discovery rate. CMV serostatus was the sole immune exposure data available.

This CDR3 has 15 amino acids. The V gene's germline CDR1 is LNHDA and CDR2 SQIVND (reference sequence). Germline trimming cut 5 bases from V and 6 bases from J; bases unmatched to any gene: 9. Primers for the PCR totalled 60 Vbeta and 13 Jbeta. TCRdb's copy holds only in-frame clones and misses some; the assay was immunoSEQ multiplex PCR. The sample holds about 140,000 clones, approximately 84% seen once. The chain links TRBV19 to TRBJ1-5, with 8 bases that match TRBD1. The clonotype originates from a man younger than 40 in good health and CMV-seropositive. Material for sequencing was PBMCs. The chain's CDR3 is CASSWDDRGSQPQHF. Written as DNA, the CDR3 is TGTGCCAGTAGTTGGGACGACAGGGGAAGTCAGCCCCAGCATTTT.